Sequencing of this T cell receptor (beta chain) was carried out in a study of PD-L1 blockade in urothelial cancer. Study background: Study patients had been treated with 0 to 3 previous chemotherapy regimens.

Sample time point: peripheral blood 6 weeks after treatment start. The table came from immunoSEQ multiplex PCR; TCRdb's copy has only in-frame clones and leaves some out. This table holds 50,000 to 60,000 clones, 85% to 90% found once. The CDR3 runs to 15 residues. Germline V gene lookup returns CDR1 SGHTA and CDR2 FQGNSA. Losses at the gene ends were 3 bases for V and 4 bases for J; bases not matched to a gene: 5. The starting material was PBMCs, obtained around atezolizumab (anti-PD-L1) treatment. This receptor was obtained from a man aged 55 to 69 with urothelial cancer. The chain links TRBV7-2 to TRBJ2-7; the match to TRBD1 covers 11 bases. The CDR3 DNA is TGTGCCAGCAGCTTCGGGACAGGGGGGTTTTACGAGCAGTACTTC. It yields the protein CASSFGTGGFYEQYF.